The clone carrying this T cell receptor beta chain was recorded once. The data are from a study of cytomegalovirus exposure and HLA in healthy donors. The study ran its PCR with 60 Vbeta and 13 Jbeta primers. Some clones are missing from TCRdb's copy, which holds only in-frame ones; the method was immunoSEQ multiplex PCR. The repertoire has about 83,000 clones, roughly 79% of them found once; the top ten carry 5.5% to 7%. V gave up 10 bases and J gave up 3 bases; unmatched junction bases: 5. The CDR3 totals 13 residues. Germline CDR1 reads MNHEY; CDR2 reads SVGAGI. The clonotype was recovered from a man between 18 and 35 years old in good health and CMV-seropositive. The chain has TRBV6-5 and TRBJ1-3, with 8 bases lining up with TRBD1. The specimen was PBMCs. CDR3 residues: CATWDRFGNTIYF. The DNA of the CDR3 is TGTGCCACCTGGGACAGGTTTGGAAACACCATATATTTT.